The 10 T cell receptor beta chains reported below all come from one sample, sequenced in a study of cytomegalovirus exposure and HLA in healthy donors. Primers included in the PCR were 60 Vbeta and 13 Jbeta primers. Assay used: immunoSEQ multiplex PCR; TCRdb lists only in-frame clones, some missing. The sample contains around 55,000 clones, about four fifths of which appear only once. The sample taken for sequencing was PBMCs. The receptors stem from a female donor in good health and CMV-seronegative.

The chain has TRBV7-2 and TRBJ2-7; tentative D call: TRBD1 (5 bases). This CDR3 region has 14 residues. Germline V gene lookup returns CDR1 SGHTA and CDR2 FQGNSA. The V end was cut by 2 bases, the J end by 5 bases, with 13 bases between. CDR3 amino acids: CASSLRGIRDEQYF. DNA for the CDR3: TGTGCCAGCAGCTTAAGGGGAATTCGCGACGAGCAGTACTTC.

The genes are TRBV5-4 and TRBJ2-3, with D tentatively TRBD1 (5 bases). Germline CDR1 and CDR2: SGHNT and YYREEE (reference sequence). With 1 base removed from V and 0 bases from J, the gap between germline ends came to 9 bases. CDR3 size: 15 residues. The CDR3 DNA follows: TGTGCCAGCAGCTTGAGGGGCCCTAGCACAGATACGCAGTATTTT. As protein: CASSLRGPSTDTQYF. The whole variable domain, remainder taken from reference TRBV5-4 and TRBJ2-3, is ETGVTQSPTHLIKTRGQQVTLRCSSQSGHNTVSWYQQALGQGPQFIFQYYREEENGRGNFPPRFSGLQFPNYSSELNVNALELDDSALYLCASSLRGPSTDTQYFGPGTRLTVL.

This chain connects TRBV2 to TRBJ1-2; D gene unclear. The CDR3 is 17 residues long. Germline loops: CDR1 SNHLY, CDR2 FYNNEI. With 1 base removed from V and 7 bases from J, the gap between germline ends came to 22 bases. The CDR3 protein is CASSEGRKGGKFGGYTF. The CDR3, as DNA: TGTGCCAGCAGTGAAGGAAGGAAAGGCGGAAAGTTCGGTGGCTACACCTTC. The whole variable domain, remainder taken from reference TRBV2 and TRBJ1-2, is EPEVTQTPSHQVTQMGQEVILRCVPISNHLYFYWYRQILGQKVEFLVSFYNNEISEKSEIFDDQFSVERPDGSNFTLKIRSTKLEDSAMYFCASSEGRKGGKFGGYTFGSGTRLTVV.

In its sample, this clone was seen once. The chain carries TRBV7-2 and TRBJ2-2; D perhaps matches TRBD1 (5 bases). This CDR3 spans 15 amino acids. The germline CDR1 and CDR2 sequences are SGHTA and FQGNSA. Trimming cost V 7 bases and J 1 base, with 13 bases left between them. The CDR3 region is CASNRAGKNTGELFF. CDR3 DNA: TGTGCCAGCAACCGAGCAGGGAAGAACACCGGGGAGCTGTTTTTT.

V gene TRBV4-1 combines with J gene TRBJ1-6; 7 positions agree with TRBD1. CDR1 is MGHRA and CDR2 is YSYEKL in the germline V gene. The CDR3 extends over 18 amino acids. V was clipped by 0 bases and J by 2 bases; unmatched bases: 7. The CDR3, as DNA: TGCGCCAGCAGCCAAGATGGACAGGTGGTACCCTATAATTCACCCCTCCACTTT. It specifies CASSQDGQVVPYNSPLHF.

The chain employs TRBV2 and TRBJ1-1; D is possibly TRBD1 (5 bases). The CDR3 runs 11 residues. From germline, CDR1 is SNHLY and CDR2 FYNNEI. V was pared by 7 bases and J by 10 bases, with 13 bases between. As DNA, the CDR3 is TGTGCCAGCAAGGGCAGGGAGGGAGCTTTCTTT. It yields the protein CASKGREGAFF. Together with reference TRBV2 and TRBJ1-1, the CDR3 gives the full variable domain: EPEVTQTPSHQVTQMGQEVILRCVPISNHLYFYWYRQILGQKVEFLVSFYNNEISEKSEIFDDQFSVERPDGSNFTLKIRSTKLEDSAMYFCASKGREGAFFGQGTRLTVV.

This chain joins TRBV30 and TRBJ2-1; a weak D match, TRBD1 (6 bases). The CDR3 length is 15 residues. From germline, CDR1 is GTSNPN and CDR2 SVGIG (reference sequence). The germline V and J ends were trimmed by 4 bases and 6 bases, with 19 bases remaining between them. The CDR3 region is CAWKSRTVLSNEQFF. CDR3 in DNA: TGTGCCTGGAAGAGTCGGACAGTTTTGTCCAATGAGCAGTTCTTC.

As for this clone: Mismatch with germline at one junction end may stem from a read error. Written as DNA, the CDR3 is TGTGCCAGCAACCGACAGGGGAACGCTGAAGCTTTCTTT. It codes for CASNRQGNAEAFF. The chain recombines TRBV6-5 with TRBJ1-1; 8 bases are shared with TRBD1. The germline V gene encodes CDR1 MNHEY and CDR2 SVGAGI. This CDR3 has 13 residues.

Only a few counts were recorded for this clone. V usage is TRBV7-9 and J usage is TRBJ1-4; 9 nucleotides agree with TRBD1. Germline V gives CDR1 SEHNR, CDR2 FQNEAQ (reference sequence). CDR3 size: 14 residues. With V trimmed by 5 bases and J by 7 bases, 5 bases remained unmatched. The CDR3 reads CASSPDRGAEKLFF. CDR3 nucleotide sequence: TGTGCCAGCAGCCCGGACAGGGGCGCTGAAAAACTGTTTTTT.

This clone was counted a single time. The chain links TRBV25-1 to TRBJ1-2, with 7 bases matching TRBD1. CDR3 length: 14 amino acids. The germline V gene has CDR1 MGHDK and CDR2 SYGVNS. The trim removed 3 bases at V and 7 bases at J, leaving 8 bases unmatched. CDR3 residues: CASSDNDRVCGYTF. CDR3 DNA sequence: TGTGCCAGCAGTGATAACGACAGGGTTTGTGGCTACACCTTC.